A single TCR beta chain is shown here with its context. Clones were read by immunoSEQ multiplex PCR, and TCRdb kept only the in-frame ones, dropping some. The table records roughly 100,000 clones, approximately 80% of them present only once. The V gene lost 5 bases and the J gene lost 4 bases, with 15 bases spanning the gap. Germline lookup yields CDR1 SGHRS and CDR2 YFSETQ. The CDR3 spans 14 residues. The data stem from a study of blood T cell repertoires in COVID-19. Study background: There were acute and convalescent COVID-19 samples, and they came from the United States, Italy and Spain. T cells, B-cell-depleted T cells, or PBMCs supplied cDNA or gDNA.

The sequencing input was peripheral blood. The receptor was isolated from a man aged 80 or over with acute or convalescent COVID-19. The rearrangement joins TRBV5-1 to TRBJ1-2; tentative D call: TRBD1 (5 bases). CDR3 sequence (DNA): TGCGCCAGCAGTCCCGGGACGGGGGGCTATGGCTACACCTTC. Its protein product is CASSPGTGGYGYTF.